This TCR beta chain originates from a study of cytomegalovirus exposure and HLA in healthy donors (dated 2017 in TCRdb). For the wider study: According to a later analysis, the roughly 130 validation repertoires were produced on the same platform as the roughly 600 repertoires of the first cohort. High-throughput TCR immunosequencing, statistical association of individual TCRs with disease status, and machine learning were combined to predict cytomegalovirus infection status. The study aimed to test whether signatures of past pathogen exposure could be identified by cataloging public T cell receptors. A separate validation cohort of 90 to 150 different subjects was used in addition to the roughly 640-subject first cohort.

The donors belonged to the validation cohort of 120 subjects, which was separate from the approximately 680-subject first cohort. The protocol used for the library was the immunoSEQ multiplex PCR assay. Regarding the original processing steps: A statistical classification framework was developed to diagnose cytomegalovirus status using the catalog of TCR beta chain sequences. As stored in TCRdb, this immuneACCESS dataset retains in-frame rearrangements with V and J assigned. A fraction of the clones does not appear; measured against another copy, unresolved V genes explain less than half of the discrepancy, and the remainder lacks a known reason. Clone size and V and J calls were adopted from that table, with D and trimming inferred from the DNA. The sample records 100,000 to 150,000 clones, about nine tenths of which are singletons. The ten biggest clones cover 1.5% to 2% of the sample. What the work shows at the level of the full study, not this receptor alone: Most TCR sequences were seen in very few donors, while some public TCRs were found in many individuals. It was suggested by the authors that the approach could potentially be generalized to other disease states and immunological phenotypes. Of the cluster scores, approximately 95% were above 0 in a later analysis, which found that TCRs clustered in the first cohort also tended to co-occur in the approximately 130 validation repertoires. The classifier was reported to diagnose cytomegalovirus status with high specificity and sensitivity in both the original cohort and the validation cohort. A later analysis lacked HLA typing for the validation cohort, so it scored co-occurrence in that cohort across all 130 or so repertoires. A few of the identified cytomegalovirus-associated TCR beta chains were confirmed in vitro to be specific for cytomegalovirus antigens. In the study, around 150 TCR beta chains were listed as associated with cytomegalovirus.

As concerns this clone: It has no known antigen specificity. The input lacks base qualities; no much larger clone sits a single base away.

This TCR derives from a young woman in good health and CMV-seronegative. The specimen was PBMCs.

In nucleotide form, the sequence is TGTGCCAGCAGCTTAGGAACTCTTAGCGGGAGCAGGGACAATGAGCAGTTCTTC. The encoded protein is CASSLGTLSGSRDNEQFF. The chain links TRBV7-9 with TRBJ2-1; 9 of the junction bases match TRBD2. V trim: 1 base; J trim: 5 bases; unmatched bases: 12. The CDR3 holds 18 amino acids from the cysteine to the phenylalanine. Only the CDR3 DNA stays, 54 bases, in frame from base 1. The germline V gene (reference sequence) yields SEHNR for CDR1 and FQNEAQ for CDR2.